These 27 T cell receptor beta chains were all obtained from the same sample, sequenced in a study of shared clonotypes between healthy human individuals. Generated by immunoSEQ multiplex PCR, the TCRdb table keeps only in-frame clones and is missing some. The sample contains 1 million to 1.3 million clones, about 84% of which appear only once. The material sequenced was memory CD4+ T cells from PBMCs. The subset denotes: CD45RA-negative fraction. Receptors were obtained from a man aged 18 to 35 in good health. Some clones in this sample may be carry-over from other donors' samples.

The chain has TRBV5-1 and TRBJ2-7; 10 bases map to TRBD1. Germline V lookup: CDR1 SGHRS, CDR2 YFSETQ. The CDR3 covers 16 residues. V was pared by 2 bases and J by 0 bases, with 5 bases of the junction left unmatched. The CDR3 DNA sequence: TGCGCCAGCAGCTTAGAGGGACAGGGGATCTCCTACGAGCAGTACTTC. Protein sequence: CASSLEGQGISYEQYF.

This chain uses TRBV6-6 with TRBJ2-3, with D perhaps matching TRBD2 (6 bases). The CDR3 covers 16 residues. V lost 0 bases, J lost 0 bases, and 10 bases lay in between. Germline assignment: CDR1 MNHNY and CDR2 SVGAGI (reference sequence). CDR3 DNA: TGTGCCAGCAGTTACTCGTCAGGGACTAGCACAGATACGCAGTATTTT. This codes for CASSYSSGTSTDTQYF.

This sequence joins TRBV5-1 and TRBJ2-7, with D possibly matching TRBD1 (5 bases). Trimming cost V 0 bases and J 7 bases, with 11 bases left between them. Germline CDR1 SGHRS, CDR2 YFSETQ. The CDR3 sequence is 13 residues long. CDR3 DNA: TGCGCCAGCAGCTTGGGGGGCTCACGGGAGCAGTACTTC. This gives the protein CASSLGGSREQYF.

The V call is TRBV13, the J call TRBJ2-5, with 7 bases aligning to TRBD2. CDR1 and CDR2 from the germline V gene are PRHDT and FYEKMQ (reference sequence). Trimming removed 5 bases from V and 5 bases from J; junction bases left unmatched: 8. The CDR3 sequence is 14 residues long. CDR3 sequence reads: CASSTRRDYETQYF. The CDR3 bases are TGTGCCAGCAGCACCCGTCGGGACTATGAGACCCAGTACTTC.

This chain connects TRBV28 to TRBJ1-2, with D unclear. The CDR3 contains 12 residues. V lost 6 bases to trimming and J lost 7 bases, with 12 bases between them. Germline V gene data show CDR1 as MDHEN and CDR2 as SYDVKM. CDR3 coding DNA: TGTGCCAGCAGACCTGGAGGGTTTGGCTACACCTTC. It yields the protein CASRPGGFGYTF.

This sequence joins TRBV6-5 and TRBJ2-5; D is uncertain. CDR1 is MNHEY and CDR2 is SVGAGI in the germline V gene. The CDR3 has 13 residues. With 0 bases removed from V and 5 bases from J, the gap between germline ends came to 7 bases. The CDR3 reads CASSYSERETQYF. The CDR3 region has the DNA TGTGCCAGCAGTTACTCGGAGAGGGAGACCCAGTACTTC.

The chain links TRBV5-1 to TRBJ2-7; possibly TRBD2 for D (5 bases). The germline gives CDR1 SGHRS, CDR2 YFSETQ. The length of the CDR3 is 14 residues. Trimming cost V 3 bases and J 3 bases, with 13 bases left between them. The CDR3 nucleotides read TGCGCCAGCAGCTCGCGGGCCGGGGACTACGAGCAGTACTTC. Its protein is CASSSRAGDYEQYF.

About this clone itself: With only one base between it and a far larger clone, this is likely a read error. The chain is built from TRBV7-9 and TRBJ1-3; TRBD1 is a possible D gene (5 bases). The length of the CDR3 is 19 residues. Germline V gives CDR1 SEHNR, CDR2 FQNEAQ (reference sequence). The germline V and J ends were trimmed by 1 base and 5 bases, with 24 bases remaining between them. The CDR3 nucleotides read TGTGCCAGCAGCTTAGAAGGGGCAGGGAGCCCGCGGCCTCGAAACACCATATATTTT. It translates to CASSLEGAGSPRPRNTIYF.

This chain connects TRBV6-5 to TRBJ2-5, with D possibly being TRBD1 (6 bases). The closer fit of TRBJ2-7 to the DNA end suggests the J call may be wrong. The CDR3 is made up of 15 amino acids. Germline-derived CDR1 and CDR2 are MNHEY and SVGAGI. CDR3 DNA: TGTGCCAGCAGTTCAAACTGGGACAACCTTAACGAGCAGTACTTC. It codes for CASSSNWDNLNEQYF.

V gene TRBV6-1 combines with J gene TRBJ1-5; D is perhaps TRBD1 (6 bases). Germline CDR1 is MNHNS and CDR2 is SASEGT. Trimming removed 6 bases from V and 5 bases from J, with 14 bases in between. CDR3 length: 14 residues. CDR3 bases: TGTGCCAGCAGGAAAGGACAGAAATATCAGCCCCAGCATTTT. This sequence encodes CASRKGQKYQPQHF.

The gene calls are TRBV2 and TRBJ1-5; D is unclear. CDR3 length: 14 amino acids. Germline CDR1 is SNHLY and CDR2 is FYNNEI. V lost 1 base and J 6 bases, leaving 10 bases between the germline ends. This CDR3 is CASSEDNLGQPQHF. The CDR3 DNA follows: TGTGCCAGCAGTGAAGACAATTTAGGTCAGCCCCAGCATTTT. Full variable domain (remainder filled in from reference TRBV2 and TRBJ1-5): EPEVTQTPSHQVTQMGQEVILRCVPISNHLYFYWYRQILGQKVEFLVSFYNNEISEKSEIFDDQFSVERPDGSNFTLKIRSTKLEDSAMYFCASSEDNLGQPQHFGDGTRLSIL.

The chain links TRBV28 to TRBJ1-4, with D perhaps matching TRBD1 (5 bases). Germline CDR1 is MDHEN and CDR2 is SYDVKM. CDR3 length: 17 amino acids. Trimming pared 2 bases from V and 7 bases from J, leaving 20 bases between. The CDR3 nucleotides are TGTGCCAGCAGTTTACCCGGGACCACTCTGGTCGGTGAAAAACTGTTTTTT. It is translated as CASSLPGTTLVGEKLFF.

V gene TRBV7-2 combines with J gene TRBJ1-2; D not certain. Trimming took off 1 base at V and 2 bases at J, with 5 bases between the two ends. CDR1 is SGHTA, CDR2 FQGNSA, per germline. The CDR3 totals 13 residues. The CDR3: CASSLDPNYGYTF. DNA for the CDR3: TGTGCCAGCAGCTTAGACCCGAACTATGGCTACACCTTC.

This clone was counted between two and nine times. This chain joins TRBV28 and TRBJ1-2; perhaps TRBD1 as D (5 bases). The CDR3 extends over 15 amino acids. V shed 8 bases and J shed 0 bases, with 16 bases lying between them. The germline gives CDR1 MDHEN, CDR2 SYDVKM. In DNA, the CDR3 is TGTGCCAGCGGACAAGGGACTTATTCTAACTATGGCTACACCTTC. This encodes CASGQGTYSNYGYTF.

The CDR3 sequence is CASSSSRSPLYGYTF. For the CDR3, the DNA is TGTGCCAGCAGTTCGTCGAGGTCTCCCTTATATGGCTACACCTTC. The chain has TRBV2 and TRBJ1-2; D unclear. The V gene's germline CDR1 is SNHLY and CDR2 FYNNEI. Trimming left V 5 bases short and J 5 bases short, with 18 bases between. This CDR3 has 15 amino acids.

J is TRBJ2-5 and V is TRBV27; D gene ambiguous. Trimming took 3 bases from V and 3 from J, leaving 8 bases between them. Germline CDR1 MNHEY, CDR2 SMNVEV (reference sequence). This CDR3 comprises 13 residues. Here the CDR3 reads CASSFRPEETQYF. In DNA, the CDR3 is TGTGCCAGCAGTTTTCGCCCAGAAGAGACCCAGTACTTC.

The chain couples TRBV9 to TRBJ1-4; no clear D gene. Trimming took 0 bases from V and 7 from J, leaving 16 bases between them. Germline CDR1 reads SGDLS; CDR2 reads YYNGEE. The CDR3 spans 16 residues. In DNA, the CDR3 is TGTGCCAGCAGCGTAGGGGTTTTGAGTGTTGGTGAAAAACTGTTTTTT. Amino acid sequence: CASSVGVLSVGEKLFF.

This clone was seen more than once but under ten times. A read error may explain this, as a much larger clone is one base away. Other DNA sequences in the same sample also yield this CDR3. CDR3 amino acids: CASSLGVSGANVLTF. CDR3 bases: TGTGCCAGCAGCTTGGGCGTCTCTGGGGCCAACGTCCTGACTTTC. The J gene is TRBJ2-6, the V gene TRBV5-6; D uncertain. Germline loops: CDR1 SGHDT, CDR2 YYEEEE. V lost 0 bases and J 0 bases, leaving 4 bases between the germline ends. The length of the CDR3 is 15 residues.

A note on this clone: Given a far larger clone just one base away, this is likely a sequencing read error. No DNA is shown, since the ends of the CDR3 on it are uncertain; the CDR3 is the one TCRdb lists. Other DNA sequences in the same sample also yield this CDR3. The CDR3 region is CAWGQGSNEKLFF. The genes are TRBV30 and TRBJ1-4; TRBD1, the table's D call, was not compared with the DNA. The germline CDR1 and CDR2 sequences are GTSNPN and SVGIG (reference sequence). The CDR3 length is 13 residues, termini included.

The CDR3 loop reads CASSAVAGGYEQYF. In DNA form, the CDR3 reads TGTGCCAGCAGTGCCGTAGCGGGAGGTTACGAGCAGTACTTC. V is TRBV2 and J is TRBJ2-7; 10 nucleotides agree with TRBD2. Germline V lookup: CDR1 SNHLY, CDR2 FYNNEI. The CDR3 contains 14 residues. V shed 4 bases and J 4 bases; nucleotides not matched to a gene: 4.

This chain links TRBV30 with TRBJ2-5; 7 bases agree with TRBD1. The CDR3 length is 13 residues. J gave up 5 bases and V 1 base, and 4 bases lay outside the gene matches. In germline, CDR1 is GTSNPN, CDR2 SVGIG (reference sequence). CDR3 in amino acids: CAWSATGKETQYF. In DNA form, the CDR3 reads TGTGCCTGGAGTGCGACAGGGAAGGAGACCCAGTACTTC.

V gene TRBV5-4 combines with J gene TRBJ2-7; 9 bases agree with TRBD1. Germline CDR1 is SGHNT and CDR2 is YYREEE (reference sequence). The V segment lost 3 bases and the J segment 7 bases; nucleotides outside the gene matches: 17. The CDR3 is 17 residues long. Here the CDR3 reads CASSSGTGQNYPREQYF. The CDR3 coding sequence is TGTGCCAGCAGCTCCGGGACAGGGCAGAACTACCCCCGGGAGCAGTACTTC.

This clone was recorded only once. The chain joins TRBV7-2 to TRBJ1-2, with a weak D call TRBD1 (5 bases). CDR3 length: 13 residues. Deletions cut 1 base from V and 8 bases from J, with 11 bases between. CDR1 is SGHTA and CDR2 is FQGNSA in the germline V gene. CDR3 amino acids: CASSLVEGSGYTF. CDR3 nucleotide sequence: TGTGCCAGCAGCTTAGTTGAGGGGAGCGGCTACACCTTC.

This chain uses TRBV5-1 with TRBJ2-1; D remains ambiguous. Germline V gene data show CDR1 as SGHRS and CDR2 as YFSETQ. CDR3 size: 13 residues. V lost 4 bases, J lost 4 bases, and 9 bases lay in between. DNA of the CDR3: TGCGCCAGCAGCGTCGCTTGGTACAATGAGCAGTTCTTC. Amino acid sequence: CASSVAWYNEQFF.

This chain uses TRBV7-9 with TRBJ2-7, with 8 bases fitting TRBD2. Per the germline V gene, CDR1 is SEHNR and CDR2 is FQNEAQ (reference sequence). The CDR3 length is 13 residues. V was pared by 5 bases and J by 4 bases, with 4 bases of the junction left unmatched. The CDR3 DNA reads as TGTGCCAGCAGCCGGGAGGGCCGGTACGAGCAGTACTTC. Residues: CASSREGRYEQYF.

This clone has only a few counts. CDR3 DNA sequence: TGTGCCTGGATTCCGCGGGGCCGCCAGAACACTGAAGCTTTCTTT. Translated: CAWIPRGRQNTEAFF. The V call is TRBV30, the J call TRBJ1-1, with D possibly being TRBD1 (5 bases). Trimming stripped 4 bases from V and 1 base from J, with 16 bases between. This CDR3 has 15 amino acids. Germline V gives CDR1 GTSNPN, CDR2 SVGIG (reference sequence). The whole variable domain, remainder taken from reference TRBV30 and TRBJ1-1, is SQTIHQWPATLVQPVGSPLSLECTVEGTSNPNLYWYRQAAGRGLQLLFYSVGIGQISSEVPQNLSASRPQDRQFILSSKKLLLSDSGFYLCAWIPRGRQNTEAFFGQGTRLTVV.

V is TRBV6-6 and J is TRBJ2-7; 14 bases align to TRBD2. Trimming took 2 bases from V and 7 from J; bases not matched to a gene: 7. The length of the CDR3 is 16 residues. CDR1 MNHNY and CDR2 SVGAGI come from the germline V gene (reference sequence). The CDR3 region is CASSYPTSGRAGEQYF. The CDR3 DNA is TGTGCCAGCAGTTACCCGACTAGCGGGAGGGCCGGGGAGCAGTACTTC.